The 10 T cell receptor beta chains presented below share a single source sample, sequenced in a study of post-analysis software for immune sequencing data (dated by TCRdb to between 2014 and 2016). These receptors' antigens are unknown. What the authors observed across the whole study: Patients showed significantly higher frequencies than controls for five TRBV segments, among them TRBV5-6, TRBV5-1 and TRBV20-1.

The library came from PCR. The sample was run on an Illumina HiSeq 2500. To reduce PCR and sequencing biases, unique molecular identifiers were built into the TCR beta cDNA libraries. The raw public reads went through TCRdb reprocessing: fastp at Q25, MiXCR clone calling, in-frame beta chains kept. Merged by CDR3 protein, the rows form single entries marked with the most common genes and DNA. Counted in this sample were a few hundred thousand distinct CDR3 sequences; approximately 38% of them appeared once. The ten biggest clones cover around an eighth of the sample. Sequencing was done on a sample of blood. These receptors originate from a girl between 5 and 17 years old with multiple sclerosis.

V is TRBV15 and J is TRBJ1-5; unclear D gene. Germline loops: CDR1 LNHNV, CDR2 YYDKDF (reference sequence). Trimming took off 0 bases at V and 2 bases at J, with 8 bases between the two ends. The CDR3 contains 15 residues. The CDR3 region is CATSRDHRGNQPQHF. In nucleotides, the CDR3 is TGTGCCACCAGCAGAGATCACCGGGGCAATCAGCCCCAGCATTTT.

V gene TRBV18 combines with J gene TRBJ1-1; D gene ambiguous. Trimming stripped 1 base from V and 1 base from J, with 10 bases between. Germline V CDR1 and CDR2: KGHSH, LQKENI. The CDR3 has 15 amino acids. DNA of the CDR3: TGTGCCAGCTCACCACAGCCGCCCCCGAACACTGAAGCTTTCTTT. Protein sequence: CASSPQPPPNTEAFF.

Regarding this clonotype: This may come from a read error, since a much larger clone is one base off. The genes are TRBV29-1 and TRBJ2-7, with D possibly matching TRBD1 (5 bases). This CDR3 is 12 amino acids long. CDR1 and CDR2 (germline): SQVTM, ANQGSEA. The CDR3 DNA sequence: TGCAACGTTGGGGCCTCTACCTACGAGCAGTACTTC. This gives the protein CNVGASTYEQYF.

The chain employs TRBV12-3 or TRBV12-4 and TRBJ2-7; D gene unclear. The V end lost 5 bases, the J end lost 1 base, and 12 bases lay between the germline ends. The CDR3 has 14 residues. In nucleotides, the CDR3 is TGTGCCAGCAGTGCAACGGACGGATCCTACGAGCAGTACTTC. Translation gives CASSATDGSYEQYF.

This clonotype appeared a few times. The CDR3 region is CASSQDKGRDTQYF. In nucleotides, the CDR3 is TGTGCCAGCAGCCAAGATAAAGGACGAGATACGCAGTATTTT. The chain uses TRBV4-2 and TRBJ2-3; D ambiguous. V was cut by 0 bases and J by 5 bases, with 9 bases left in between. CDR1 is LGHNA and CDR2 is YNFKEQ in the germline V gene. The CDR3 has 14 amino acids.

The sample holds a few counts of this clonotype. Written as DNA, the CDR3 is TGTGCCAGCAGACCGGGACTAGAAAGAAATGAGCAGTTCTTC. This translates into CASRPGLERNEQFF. The rearrangement uses TRBV12-3 or TRBV12-4 and TRBJ2-1; 8 nucleotides agree with TRBD2. The CDR3 totals 14 residues. J lost 7 bases, V lost 6 bases, and 8 bases had no gene match.

This chain joins TRBV7-2 and TRBJ2-7; D is perhaps TRBD1 (6 bases). Trimming left V 5 bases short and J 7 bases short, with 21 bases between. CDR1 and CDR2 from the germline V gene are SGHTA and FQGNSA. The CDR3 has 15 residues. The CDR3 DNA reads TGTGCCAGCAGCCCGAGGGCAGGGGTCCCAGGTGAGCAGTACTTC. This encodes CASSPRAGVPGEQYF.

The V and J genes are TRBV19 and TRBJ1-1; no clear D gene. Trimming pared 0 bases from V and 1 base from J, leaving 0 bases between. Germline CDR1 LNHDA, CDR2 SQIVND (reference sequence). This CDR3 has 12 amino acids. CDR3 bases: TGTGCCAGTAGTATAGAGAACACTGAAGCTTTCTTT. The encoded protein is CASSIENTEAFF.

This chain connects TRBV5-5 to TRBJ2-3; 10 bases map to TRBD1. The V gene's germline CDR1 is SGHKS and CDR2 YYEKEE (reference sequence). The CDR3 loop spans 18 amino acids. J was trimmed by 1 base and V by 0 bases; bases with no gene match: 8. DNA of the CDR3: TGTGCCAGCAGCTTGGTACCCGGAGGGACAGGGGGCACAGATACGCAGTATTTT. Its protein is CASSLVPGGTGGTDTQYF.

This chain connects TRBV29-1 to TRBJ2-7; the match to TRBD1 covers 7 bases. The CDR3 has 11 residues. Germline V gene sequence: CDR1 SQVTM, CDR2 ANQGSEA. The J segment lost 6 bases and the V segment lost 4 bases, leaving 3 bases of the junction unmatched. The CDR3 coding sequence is TGCAGCGTTGCCCCAGGGGGCGAGCAGTACTTC. Its translation: CSVAPGGEQYF.